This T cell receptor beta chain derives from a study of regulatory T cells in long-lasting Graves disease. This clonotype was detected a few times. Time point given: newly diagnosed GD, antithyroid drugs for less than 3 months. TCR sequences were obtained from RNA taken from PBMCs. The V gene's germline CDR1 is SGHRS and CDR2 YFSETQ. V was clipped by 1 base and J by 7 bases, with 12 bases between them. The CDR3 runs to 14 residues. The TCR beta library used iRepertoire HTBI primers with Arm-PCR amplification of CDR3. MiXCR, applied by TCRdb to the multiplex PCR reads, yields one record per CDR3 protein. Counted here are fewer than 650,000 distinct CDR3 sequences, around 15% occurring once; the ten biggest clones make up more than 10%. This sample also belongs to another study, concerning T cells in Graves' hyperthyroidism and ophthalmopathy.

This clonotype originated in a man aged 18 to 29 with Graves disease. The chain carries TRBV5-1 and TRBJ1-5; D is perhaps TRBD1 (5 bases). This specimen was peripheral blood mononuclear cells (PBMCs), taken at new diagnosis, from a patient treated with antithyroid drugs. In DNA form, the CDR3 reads TGCGCCAGCAGCTTGCGGGGGAAAGGACAGCCCCAGCATTTT. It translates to CASSLRGKGQPQHF.